A single sample gave rise to the 10 T cell receptor beta chains below, sequenced in a study of patients and donors after allogeneic stem cell transplantation. TCRdb re-called the RT-PCR reads through MiXCR, storing one row per CDR3 protein. Of about a million distinct CDR3 sequences listed, under 20% are singletons. The specimen sequenced was blood, either unsorted or a sorted T cell fraction (not recorded which). The source is a human donor who was either an allogeneic HSCT recipient or a stem cell or donor lymphocyte infusion donor (not recorded which). It is not recorded whose cells these are; they may come from a transplant donor.

This clonotype came up a few times. Written as DNA, the CDR3 is TGTGCCAGCAGTTTGGACCTTAATGTGGGGGAGCTGTTTTTT. Residues: CASSLDLNVGELFF. The chain carries TRBV12-3 or TRBV12-4 and TRBJ2-2; D remains ambiguous. The CDR3 spans 14 residues. Trimming cost V 3 bases and J 8 bases, with 13 bases left between them.

The chain couples TRBV24-1 to TRBJ2-1; the match to TRBD2 covers 10 bases. This CDR3 contains 18 residues. Germline-derived CDR1 and CDR2 are KGHDR and SFDVKD. V lost 2 bases and J lost 8; bases outside the gene matches: 14. The CDR3 DNA is TGTGCCACCAGTGATTCTGGGCCTAGCGGGAGTACTCGGGATGAGCAGTTCTTC. Its translation: CATSDSGPSGSTRDEQFF.

This clonotype was seen a few times. The chain employs TRBV20-1 and TRBJ2-7, with 14 bases aligning to TRBD2. The CDR3 extends over 16 amino acids. Germline lookup yields CDR1 DFQATT and CDR2 SNEGSKA (reference sequence). J gave up 0 bases and V 1 base, and 2 bases lay outside the gene matches. CDR3 nucleotide sequence: TGCAGTGCTAGAGGGGGGACTAGCGGGAGCTCCTACGAGCAGTACTTC. Amino acid sequence: CSARGGTSGSSYEQYF.

There are a few counts of this clonotype. V and J are TRBV20-1 and TRBJ2-1, with D tentatively TRBD1 (5 bases). Per the germline V gene, CDR1 is DFQATT and CDR2 is SNEGSKA (reference sequence). The V gene lost 3 bases and the J gene lost 4 bases, with 13 bases spanning the gap. This CDR3 has 14 residues. This CDR3 is CSASESTGYNEQFF. The CDR3, as DNA: TGCAGTGCTAGCGAGTCCACAGGATACAATGAGCAGTTCTTC.

The table lists this clonotype with a few counts. For the CDR3, the DNA is TGTGCCAGCAGTAAGCGAGGGGGGGGTTACAATGAGCAGTTCTTC. It codes for CASSKRGGGYNEQFF. The chain links TRBV11-1 to TRBJ2-1; D perhaps matches TRBD2 (7 bases). Germline V lookup: CDR1 SGHAT, CDR2 FQDESV (reference sequence). Trimming took off 6 bases at V and 4 bases at J, with 16 bases between the two ends. This CDR3 region has 15 residues. Complete variable domain (other parts from reference TRBV11-1 and TRBJ2-1): EAEVAQSPRYKITEKSQAVAFWCDPISGHATLYWYRQILGQGPELLVQFQDESVVDDSQLPKDRFSAERLKGVDSTLKIQPAELGDSAMYLCASSKRGGGYNEQFFGPGTRLTVL.

The chain links TRBV5-1 to TRBJ2-5; maybe TRBD2 (5 bases). The CDR3 loop spans 14 amino acids. The ends were cut back, 0 bases at V and 4 bases at J, with 10 bases in the middle. From germline, CDR1 is SGHRS and CDR2 YFSETQ. The CDR3 region has the DNA TGCGCCAGCAGCTTGGCCGGTCTAGCAGAGACCCAGTACTTC. It translates to CASSLAGLAETQYF.

Ten or more counts support this clonotype. This chain links TRBV10-3 with TRBJ2-1; no clear D. CDR1 and CDR2 (germline): ENHRY, SYGVKD. The CDR3 is made up of 12 amino acids. The V end lost 6 bases, the J end lost 5 bases, and 8 bases lay between the germline ends. DNA for the CDR3: TGTGCCATCAGAACTTGGGACAATGAGCAGTTCTTC. Translation gives CAIRTWDNEQFF.

In this sample, this clonotype turned up a few times. The J gene is TRBJ1-2, the V gene TRBV11-1; D is possibly TRBD1 (6 bases). CDR3 size: 13 residues. Deletions cut 6 bases from V and 6 bases from J, with 14 bases between. Germline assignment: CDR1 SGHAT and CDR2 FQDESV (reference sequence). The CDR3 protein is CASSDTGFDGYTF. DNA for the CDR3: TGTGCCAGCAGTGATACAGGGTTTGATGGCTACACCTTC. Based on the CDR3 plus reference TRBV11-1 and TRBJ1-2, the full variable domain is EAEVAQSPRYKITEKSQAVAFWCDPISGHATLYWYRQILGQGPELLVQFQDESVVDDSQLPKDRFSAERLKGVDSTLKIQPAELGDSAMYLCASSDTGFDGYTFGSGTRLTVV.

This clonotype was picked up a small number of times. The gene calls are TRBV24-1 and TRBJ1-5; 7 positions agree with TRBD1. This CDR3 contains 15 residues. Germline loops: CDR1 KGHDR, CDR2 SFDVKD. V lost 4 bases, J lost 6 bases, and 8 bases stayed unmatched. The CDR3 reads CATSDAGQEGQPQHF. The DNA for the CDR3 is TGTGCCACCAGTGACGCCGGACAGGAGGGTCAGCCCCAGCATTTT.

This clonotype was counted between two and nine times. V usage is TRBV5-1 and J usage is TRBJ2-3, with D tentatively TRBD2 (6 bases). The V end was cut by 3 bases, the J end by 2 bases, with 16 bases between. Germline loops: CDR1 SGHRS, CDR2 YFSETQ. This CDR3 is 16 amino acids long. The CDR3 nucleotides read TGCGCCAGCAGCTCAGGGCGGGACGAGGACACAGATACGCAGTATTTT. Amino acid sequence: CASSSGRDEDTDTQYF.